The T cell receptor beta chain described here comes from a study of T cells in localized non-small cell lung cancer. Profiling relied on immunoSEQ multiplex PCR, and the TCRdb table lists in-frame clones only, not all of them. The top ten clones hold 2.7% of a sample with roughly 13,000 clones, roughly nine tenths of them seen once. Looked up from germline, CDR1 is SGHKS and CDR2 is YYEKEE (reference sequence). V gave up 3 bases and J gave up 0 bases, with 19 bases separating them. CDR3 length: 17 residues. The TCR originated in a man aged 40 to 75 with stage III lung adenocarcinoma. This chain links TRBV5-5 with TRBJ2-7, with D unresolved. Material: peripheral blood mononuclear cells, obtained before any cancer treatment. The CDR3 DNA is TGTGCCAGCAGCTCCCGTCTAACCCGGTTTCTCTCCTACGAGCAGTACTTC. Protein: CASSSRLTRFLSYEQYF.